This T cell receptor (beta chain) derives from a study of a mutant IDH1 vaccine in newly diagnosed glioma. This table comes from immunoSEQ multiplex PCR, and its TCRdb copy is limited to in-frame clones, with some not included. The repertoire consists of some 87,000 clones, with roughly four fifths occurring once and the leading ten covering around 5%. Germline V lookup: CDR1 SGDLS, CDR2 YYNGEE. Deletions cut 0 bases from V and 3 bases from J, with 15 bases between. CDR3 length: 16 amino acids. On this clone: Its antigen is not known.

Time point given: week 47, end of study. A 20-mer mutant IDH1 peptide at 300 ug was injected subcutaneously with topical imiquimod. Specimen: PBMCs, collected from a glioma patient whose treatment included an IDH1 peptide vaccine. This TCR was sampled from a middle-aged man with glioma. The chain combines TRBV9 with TRBJ1-2; unclear D gene. This CDR3 is CASSVAHTAWDYGYTF. In DNA form, the CDR3 reads TGTGCCAGCAGCGTAGCCCACACTGCCTGGGACTATGGCTACACCTTC.